The clone carrying this TCR beta chain was seen more than once but under ten times. Its antigen is undetermined. Clones were read by immunoSEQ multiplex PCR, and TCRdb kept only the in-frame ones, dropping some. The table lists about 130,000 clones, nearly 90% of them singletons. Germline values: CDR1 MNHNS, CDR2 SASEGT. The CDR3 sequence is 13 residues long. The ends lost 3 bases at V and 4 bases at J; junction bases unmatched: 2. The sample comes from a study of cytomegalovirus exposure and HLA in healthy donors. Points from the study as a whole: While the bulk of TCR sequences proved rare, some public TCRs turned up in many donors.

The material sequenced was PBMCs. The J gene is TRBJ1-2, the V gene TRBV6-1; TRBD1 matches at 7 bases. The receptor's source is a woman between 18 and 30 years old in good health and CMV-seropositive. As DNA, the CDR3 is TGTGCCAGCAGTGAGACAGGGACCTATGGCTACACCTTC. It codes for CASSETGTYGYTF.